Following are 22 T cell receptor beta chains from one sample sequenced in a study of regulatory dendritic cells for organ transplantation. Sequencing was performed with immunoSEQ multiplex PCR; in TCRdb, only in-frame clones are kept and a portion is missing. Of under 35,000 clones listed, approximately 88% are singletons. The sequenced material came from naive CD4+ T cells from blood. Regarding subset: CD45RA+ naive T cells. These receptors all come from a human donor in good health.

The chain is built from TRBV21-1 and TRBJ1-5. TRBV21-1 is designated a pseudogene. There are 16 residues in the CDR3. For the CDR3, the DNA is TGTGCCAGCAGCAAAAGACGGGGAGGGGCATGTCAGCCCCAGCATTTT. As protein: CASSKRRGGACQPQHF.

The chain uses TRBV15 and TRBJ2-1; either TRBD1 or TRBD2 may fit D (5 bases each). Trimming removed 2 bases at V and 5 bases at J, with 31 bases between. Germline V gives CDR1 LNHNV, CDR2 YYDKDF (reference sequence). The CDR3 contains 21 residues. The CDR3 region is CATSRHLSRGGATGTHNEQFF. In DNA, the CDR3 is TGTGCCACCAGCAGACATCTGTCGAGGGGTGGGGCGACCGGGACCCACAATGAGCAGTTCTTC.

V is TRBV5-5 and J is TRBJ2-7; D is uncertain. This CDR3 has 13 residues. The germline V and J ends were trimmed by 4 bases and 3 bases, with 11 bases remaining between them. Per germline, CDR1 SGHKS and CDR2 YYEKEE (reference sequence). The DNA of the CDR3 is TGTGCCAGCAGCCGATCCGATAGCTACGAGCAGTACTTC. It yields the protein CASSRSDSYEQYF. The full variable domain, its missing parts supplied by reference TRBV5-5 and TRBJ2-7, is DAGVTQSPTHLIKTRGQQVTLRCSPISGHKSVSWYQQVLGQGPQFIFQYYEKEERGRGNFPDRFSARQFPNYSSELNVNALLLGDSALYLCASSRSDSYEQYFGPGTRLTVT.

The V call is TRBV28, the J call TRBJ2-6, with 7 bases that match TRBD1. The CDR3 is 15 residues long. Germline CDR1 MDHEN, CDR2 SYDVKM. Unmatched junction bases numbered 7, after V lost 6 bases and J lost 5 bases. The CDR3 reads CASSLQGERANVLTF. The CDR3 DNA is TGTGCCAGCAGCCTCCAGGGGGAGAGGGCCAACGTCCTGACTTTC.

This rearrangement joins TRBV4-1 to TRBJ1-4, with D tentatively TRBD1 (6 bases). This CDR3 spans 16 amino acids. Between the trimmed V and J ends, which lost 1 base and 8 bases, there was a span of 17 bases. Looked up from germline, CDR1 is MGHRA and CDR2 is YSYEKL. CDR3 coding DNA: TGCGCCAGCAGCCAAGGTATCCCAGGGGCTGCCGAAAAACTGTTTTTT. Its protein product is CASSQGIPGAAEKLFF.

This clone was detected a few times. The rearrangement uses TRBV29-1 and TRBJ1-1; TRBD1 matches at 9 bases. Trimming took 6 bases from V and 8 from J; bases not matched to a gene: 4. This CDR3 region has 11 residues. Germline V gene sequence: CDR1 SQVTM, CDR2 ANQGSEA. This CDR3 is CSVYRGPEAFF. The CDR3 DNA reads TGCAGCGTCTACAGGGGGCCAGAAGCTTTCTTT.

J is TRBJ2-7 and V is TRBV18; 7 bases fit TRBD2. Germline CDR1 reads KGHSH; CDR2 reads LQKENI. This CDR3 comprises 14 residues. The junction had 6 bases not matched to a gene; V was cut back by 1 base and J by 6 bases. CDR3 protein: CASSPRSGGIEQYF. In DNA form, the CDR3 reads TGTGCCAGCTCACCACGCTCGGGAGGAATCGAGCAGTACTTC.

This chain uses TRBV6-5 with TRBJ2-1; 8 nucleotides line up with TRBD1. This CDR3 region has 15 residues. CDR1 is MNHEY, CDR2 SVGAGI, per germline. V lost 6 bases, J lost 6 bases, and 10 bases stayed unmatched. As DNA, the CDR3 is TGTGCCAGCAGCCTAGACAGGGGATCCCTCAATGAGCAGTTCTTC. It translates to CASSLDRGSLNEQFF.

V gene TRBV7-9 combines with J gene TRBJ2-1; D is unclear. In germline, CDR1 is SEHNR, CDR2 FQNEAQ (reference sequence). The CDR3 extends over 13 amino acids. V was pared by 1 base and J by 9 bases, with 10 bases between. This CDR3 is CASSLGHTGEQFF. CDR3 nucleotide sequence: TGTGCCAGCAGCTTAGGACATACGGGTGAGCAGTTCTTC.

This rearrangement joins TRBV28 to TRBJ2-7; D unresolved. The CDR3 has 13 amino acids. V was cut by 7 bases and J by 3 bases, with 13 bases left in between. CDR1 and CDR2 from the germline V gene are MDHEN and SYDVKM. CDR3 region: CASNTGSVYEQYF. The CDR3 region has the DNA TGTGCCAGCAATACCGGGTCCGTCTACGAGCAGTACTTC.

V usage is TRBV28 and J usage is TRBJ2-1; D unclear. Germline loops: CDR1 MDHEN, CDR2 SYDVKM. V lost 6 bases to trimming and J lost 7 bases, with 10 bases between them. The CDR3 has 12 amino acids. CDR3 sequence (DNA): TGTGCCAGCAGCCTCTCTAGGAATGAGCAGTTCTTC. Translation: CASSLSRNEQFF.

The chain links TRBV6-1 to TRBJ1-1; D gene uncertain. The germline V gene has CDR1 MNHNS and CDR2 SASEGT. The length of the CDR3 is 13 residues. V was trimmed by 0 bases and J by 11 bases, leaving 13 bases between them. The CDR3 loop is CASSEAVASSAFF. In nucleotides, the CDR3 is TGTGCCAGCAGTGAAGCAGTGGCCTCCAGTGCTTTCTTT.

The V gene is TRBV7-2, the J gene TRBJ2-3; TRBD2 aligns across 8 bases. V dropped 3 bases and J dropped 2; count of bases not matched to a gene: 7. This CDR3 has 16 amino acids. The germline V gene has CDR1 SGHTA and CDR2 FQGNSA. The CDR3 nucleotides are TGTGCCAGCAGCTTGGAGATAGCGGGGTTCACAGATACGCAGTATTTT. It specifies CASSLEIAGFTDTQYF.

The chain couples TRBV6-5 to TRBJ1-6, with D uncertain. The germline V and J ends were trimmed by 0 bases and 5 bases, with 11 bases remaining between them. This CDR3 spans 16 amino acids. The V gene's germline CDR1 is MNHEY and CDR2 SVGAGI. CDR3 bases: TGTGCCAGCAGTTACTCGTCGCAGACTCATAATTCACCCCTCCACTTT. Residues: CASSYSSQTHNSPLHF.

In nucleotides, the CDR3 is TGTGCCAGCAGAATATGGGACACTGAAGCTTTCTTT. Translation: CASRIWDTEAFF. This rearrangement joins TRBV6-1 to TRBJ1-1; D gene uncertain. Trimming removed 6 bases from V and 3 bases from J, with 8 bases in between. The CDR3 is 12 amino acids. Germline-derived CDR1 and CDR2 are MNHNS and SASEGT.

The chain is built from TRBV29-1 and TRBJ1-1, with TRBD1 as a possible D gene (5 bases). CDR1 is SQVTM and CDR2 is ANQGSEA in the germline V gene. The CDR3 is 12 amino acids. V lost 7 bases to trimming and J lost 3 bases, with 12 bases between them. The CDR3 is CSATRVDTEAFF. The CDR3 region has the DNA TGCAGCGCGACCAGGGTGGACACTGAAGCTTTCTTT.

V and J are TRBV6-5 and TRBJ2-7; D ambiguous. Trimming shortened V by 4 bases and J by 0 bases, and 13 bases separated the two germline ends. CDR1 is MNHEY and CDR2 is SVGAGI in the germline V gene. The CDR3 spans 15 residues. CDR3 sequence: CASSSRGDSSYEQYF. The DNA of the CDR3 is TGTGCCAGCAGTTCCCGTGGAGATAGCTCCTACGAGCAGTACTTC.

The rearrangement uses TRBV5-1 and TRBJ2-7, with TRBD1 matching over 7 bases. CDR1 and CDR2 (germline): SGHRS, YFSETQ. The V and J ends lost 4 bases and 4 bases, in that order; junction bases with no gene match: 11. The CDR3 is made up of 15 amino acids. Here the CDR3 DNA reads TGCGCCAGCAGCCTAAGACAGGGAACGGGGTACGAGCAGTACTTC. It yields the protein CASSLRQGTGYEQYF.

The rearrangement links TRBV5-1 to TRBJ1-4; a weak D match, TRBD1 (5 bases). Germline loops: CDR1 SGHRS, CDR2 YFSETQ. The CDR3 runs 15 residues. V shed 0 bases and J shed 6 bases, with 12 bases lying between them. Here the CDR3 reads CASSLDPVRDEKLFF. The CDR3 DNA sequence: TGCGCCAGCAGCTTGGATCCTGTCAGGGATGAAAAACTGTTTTTT. Filled out from reference TRBV5-1 and TRBJ1-4, the complete variable domain reads KAGVTQTPRYLIKTRGQQVTLSCSPISGHRSVSWYQQTPGQGLQFLFEYFSETQRNKGNFPGRFSGRQFSNSRSEMNVSTLELGDSALYLCASSLDPVRDEKLFFGSGTQLSVL.

The chain employs TRBV19 and TRBJ2-1, with 10 nucleotides matching TRBD2. Germline V gene sequence: CDR1 LNHDA, CDR2 SQIVND (reference sequence). Losses at the gene ends were 8 bases for V and 7 bases for J; bases not matched to a gene: 11. There are 15 residues in the CDR3. The CDR3 nucleotides read TGTGCCAGTCAAACTAGCGGGATGAGGTGGAATGAGCAGTTCTTC. The encoded protein is CASQTSGMRWNEQFF.

The chain combines TRBV6-5 with TRBJ2-7, with unresolved D. CDR1 and CDR2 from the germline V gene are MNHEY and SVGAGI. The CDR3 is 14 amino acids. V dropped 2 bases and J dropped 1 base, with 9 bases sitting between them. CDR3 in amino acids: CASSYGLGSYEQYF. In DNA form, the CDR3 reads TGTGCCAGCAGTTACGGGCTGGGGTCCTACGAGCAGTACTTC.

This chain connects TRBV18 to TRBJ2-1; D not certain. The germline gives CDR1 KGHSH, CDR2 LQKENI. This CDR3 region has 16 residues. V was pared by 1 base and J by 5 bases, with 15 bases between. CDR3: CASSPLPSGQHNEQFF. DNA for the CDR3: TGTGCCAGCTCACCACTCCCTTCGGGTCAGCACAATGAGCAGTTCTTC.